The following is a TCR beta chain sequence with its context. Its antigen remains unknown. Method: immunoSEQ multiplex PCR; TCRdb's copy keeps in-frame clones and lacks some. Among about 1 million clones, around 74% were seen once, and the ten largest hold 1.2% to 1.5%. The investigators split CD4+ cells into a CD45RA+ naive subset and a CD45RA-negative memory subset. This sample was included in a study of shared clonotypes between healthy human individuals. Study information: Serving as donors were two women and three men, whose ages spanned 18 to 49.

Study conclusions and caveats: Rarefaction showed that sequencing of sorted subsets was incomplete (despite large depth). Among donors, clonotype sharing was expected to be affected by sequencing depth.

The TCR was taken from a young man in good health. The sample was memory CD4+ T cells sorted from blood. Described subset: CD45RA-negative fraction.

The DNA of the CDR3 is TGTGCCAGCAGCCCCGGGACAGGGATCCAATTCTACGAGCAGTACTTC. It encodes CASSPGTGIQFYEQYF. The chain carries TRBV11-2 and TRBJ2-7; TRBD1 matches at 9 bases. In germline, CDR1 is SGHAT, CDR2 FQNNGV. V was clipped by 5 bases and J by 3 bases; unmatched bases: 11. This CDR3 has 16 amino acids.